This entry describes one T cell receptor beta chain. Its antigen is still unknown. The method was immunoSEQ multiplex PCR; TCRdb's version includes in-frame clones alone and lacks a portion of them. The sample carries roughly 50,000 clones, roughly three quarters recorded once. This sample was included in a study of radiotherapy plus CTLA-4 blockade in lung cancer. For the study at large: Among patients, over 15% showed objective responses, and approximately 31% had disease control.

Focal radiation was given together with CTLA-4 blockade (ipilimumab) to patients with chemo-refractory metastatic non-small-cell lung cancer. Points from the study as a whole: Clones derived from tumor TCRs expanded in blood after radiotherapy plus ipilimumab. How blood T cell clones changed early, along with interferon-beta, reportedly forecast response best.

Unmatched junction bases numbered 7, after V lost 4 bases and J lost 4 bases. The CDR3 is 15 residues long. Germline V gene lookup returns CDR1 SGHAT and CDR2 FQNNGV. The chain employs TRBV11-2 and TRBJ2-1; 7 nucleotides line up with TRBD2. The sample here was peripheral blood, taken from a patient treated with radiotherapy plus ipilimumab. The TCR originated in a human donor with non-small cell lung cancer who had a partial response to radiotherapy plus ipilimumab. The CDR3 nucleotides are TGTGCCAGCAGCTCCGGGCGGGAGTCGTACAATGAGCAGTTCTTC. Amino acids: CASSSGRESYNEQFF.